This entry is about one T cell receptor (beta chain). Its cognate antigen is unknown. Study findings and constraints: In terms of TCR gene usage, tumor memory CD4+ T cells clustered together with blood and lymph node memory CD4+ cells, as well as with lymph node naive CD4+ cells.

Constant-region reverse primers amplified full-length variable regions, followed by semi-nested Nested Universal Primer A PCR. TCRdb used MiXCR to reprocess the 5' RACE reads, holding one entry per CDR3 protein. The sample shows some 62,000 distinct CDR3 sequences, approximately 29% of them seen only once. The CDR3 loop spans 13 amino acids. The V gene's germline CDR1 is DFQATT and CDR2 SNEGSKA (reference sequence). The germline V and J ends were trimmed by 0 bases and 3 bases, with 9 bases remaining between them. The TCR originated in a female donor with breast cancer. The sequencing input was tumor-infiltrating naive CD4+ T cells sorted from the breast tumor. This sample's subset: naive CD4+ T cells, CD4+CD45RA+CD25-. The chain recombines TRBV20-1 with TRBJ2-7; D ambiguous. In DNA, the CDR3 is TGCAGTGCTAGAGATTCAAGGCTCTACGAGCAGTACTTC. It yields the protein CSARDSRLYEQYF.